One sample yielded the 13 T cell receptor beta chains listed below, sequenced in a study of CD8+ T cells in alopecia areata. cDNA reverse transcribed from extracted RNA served as the sequencing template. The protocol was immunoSEQ multiplex PCR, while the TCRdb copy is restricted to in-frame clones and leaves out a portion. Of 150,000 to 200,000 clones in the sample, around three fifths were seen once. Treatment indicated: oral pan-JAK inhibitor, 5-10 mg twice daily. The material sequenced was CD4+ T cells sorted from blood, taken at week 24, from a patient treated with tofacitinib. These receptors were taken from a human donor with alopecia areata.

This clone was counted only a few times. The chain employs TRBV23-1 and TRBJ1-2; 9 bases line up with TRBD1. TRBV23-1 is given ORF status, its function remaining uncertain. The CDR3 runs to 19 residues. V dropped 4 bases and J dropped 3; count of bases not matched to a gene: 18. The CDR3 protein is CASSPTLRDREQEDYGYTF. CDR3 DNA: TGCGCCAGCAGTCCAACATTACGGGACAGGGAACAGGAGGACTATGGCTACACCTTC.

This chain uses TRBV29-1 with TRBJ2-4; the D gene is possibly TRBD2 (6 bases). Germline CDR1 SQVTM, CDR2 ANQGSEA. The CDR3 consists of 17 residues. V lost 6 bases and J 0 bases, leaving 21 bases between the germline ends. CDR3 loop: CSVDNPSAVLAKNIQYF. DNA of the CDR3: TGCAGCGTGGACAACCCTAGCGCAGTACTAGCCAAAAACATTCAGTACTTC.

The rearrangement links TRBV7-2 to TRBJ1-6, with D unresolved. V was shortened by 3 bases and J by 7 bases, with 13 bases between the two germline ends. Germline CDR1 SGHTA, CDR2 FQGNSA. The CDR3 has 15 residues. This CDR3 is CASSLSELLNSPLHF. The CDR3 nucleotides are TGTGCCAGCAGCTTGTCGGAACTTCTAAATTCACCCCTCCACTTT.

The chain recombines TRBV6-5 with TRBJ2-7; TRBD1 matches 9 bases. The CDR3 is 14 amino acids. Looked up from germline, CDR1 is MNHEY and CDR2 is SVGAGI. Trimming cost V 8 bases and J 6 bases; bases outside gene matches: 11. CDR3 residues: CASGQTGGRGEQYF. DNA for the CDR3: TGTGCCAGCGGTCAAACAGGGGGCCGGGGCGAGCAGTACTTC.

The chain uses TRBV19 and TRBJ2-5; D is possibly TRBD1 (9 bases). This CDR3 is 16 amino acids long. The germline V gene encodes CDR1 LNHDA and CDR2 SQIVND (reference sequence). V lost 5 bases and J 7 bases, leaving 23 bases between the germline ends. The DNA for the CDR3 is TGTGCCAGTAGTCCTGCGGGGGGACAGGGTTTCGGGACCCAGTACTTC. Its translation: CASSPAGGQGFGTQYF. The whole variable domain, filled in from reference TRBV19 and TRBJ2-5, reads DGGITQSPKYLFRKEGQNVTLSCEQNLNHDAMYWYRQDPGQGLRLIYYSQIVNDFQKGDIAEGYSVSREKKESFPLTVTSAQKNPTAFYLCASSPAGGQGFGTQYFGPGTRLLVL.

The V gene is TRBV5-1, the J gene TRBJ2-5, with D possibly matching TRBD1 (5 bases). Between the trimmed V and J ends, which lost 3 bases and 3 bases, there was a span of 15 bases. The V gene's germline CDR1 is SGHRS and CDR2 YFSETQ. This CDR3 is built from 15 residues. Here the CDR3 DNA reads TGCGCCAGCAGCTCAACGACAGCCGAAAAAGAGACCCAGTACTTC. Protein: CASSSTTAEKETQYF.

In the case of this clone: This sample also contains other DNA sequences that code for the same CDR3. This chain joins TRBV30 and TRBJ1-1; 7 bases agree with TRBD1. The CDR3 is 13 amino acids. CDR1 and CDR2 from the germline V gene are GTSNPN and SVGIG (reference sequence). The V gene end was trimmed by 3 bases and the J gene end by 2 bases; junction bases not matched to a gene: 3. CDR3 protein: CAWSRTGNTEAFF. CDR3 nucleotide sequence: TGTGCCTGGAGCCGGACAGGAAACACTGAAGCTTTCTTT.

On this clone: At the DNA level, this CDR3 is encoded by other sequences in the same sample as well. The chain joins TRBV30 to TRBJ1-5; D is undetermined. Germline loops: CDR1 GTSNPN, CDR2 SVGIG (reference sequence). The CDR3 length is 13 residues. The germline V and J ends were trimmed by 3 bases and 0 bases, with 6 bases remaining between them. CDR3 coding DNA: TGTGCCTGGAGCGGCAGTAGCAATCAGCCCCAGCATTTT. This codes for CAWSGSSNQPQHF.

V gene TRBV23-1 combines with J gene TRBJ2-1, with D possibly TRBD1 on 5 matching bases. TRBV23-1 is placed among ORFs of uncertain function. V was clipped by 8 bases and J by 0 bases, with 14 bases between them. There are 15 residues in the CDR3. This CDR3 is CASETVIYSYNEQFF. The DNA for the CDR3 is TGCGCCAGCGAGACAGTTATTTACTCCTACAATGAGCAGTTCTTC.

The chain carries TRBV29-1 and TRBJ2-1, with a possible D match to TRBD1 (7 bases). The length of the CDR3 is 13 residues. Looked up from germline, CDR1 is SQVTM and CDR2 is ANQGSEA. Between the trimmed V and J ends, which lost 6 bases and 8 bases, there was a span of 17 bases. The DNA for the CDR3 is TGCAGCGTGGCGGGGACAGCAGGGGATGAGCAGTTCTTC. It translates to CSVAGTAGDEQFF.

This chain uses TRBV29-1 with TRBJ2-7, with 7 bases lining up with TRBD1. The CDR3 has 12 amino acids. Germline CDR1 reads SQVTM; CDR2 reads ANQGSEA. The trim removed 8 bases at V and 3 bases at J, leaving 7 bases unmatched. CDR3 protein: CSFRDSVYEQYF. As DNA, the CDR3 is TGCAGCTTTAGGGACAGTGTCTACGAGCAGTACTTC.

This rearrangement joins TRBV5-1 to TRBJ1-2; D is possibly TRBD1 (6 bases). Germline CDR1 and CDR2: SGHRS and YFSETQ. Trimming removed 6 bases at V and 0 bases at J, with 12 bases between. This CDR3 is built from 14 residues. The CDR3 DNA is TGCGCCAGCACCCGGGACACAGCTAACTATGGCTACACCTTC. This sequence encodes CASTRDTANYGYTF.

The chain employs TRBV30 and TRBJ1-2; tentatively, D is TRBD1 (5 bases). Trimming removed 5 bases from V and 8 bases from J, with 18 bases in between. The CDR3 contains 13 residues. Germline CDR1 is GTSNPN and CDR2 is SVGIG (reference sequence). The CDR3 DNA reads TGTGCCTGGCGGGACTTCAGGGCGGAGGGCTACACCTTC. This gives the protein CAWRDFRAEGYTF.